The rows below give T cell receptor beta chains drawn from one sample of a study of blood T cells in healthy people across ages. A single record per CDR3 protein comes from TCRdb applying MiXCR to the 5' RACE reads. The sample holds roughly 1,300,000 distinct CDR3 sequences; roughly 59% are singletons and the top ten take roughly 7%. Specimen: blood. All receptors come from a man aged 18-30 years in good health. The CDR3 runs from the conserved cysteine through the conserved F or W. Fields, in order: CDR3 DNA, CDR3 protein, J gene, clone size, D gene, V gene. D genes are given only for firm matches. Expanded clones get a size class; other rows say once, few or many, or leave the size out.

DNA: TGTGCCAGCAGTACCCCCGGGACTAGAGCCTACAATGAGCAGTTCTTC; CDR3: CASSTPGTRAYNEQFF; J: TRBJ2-1; size: .; D: TRBD2; V: TRBV6-2/TRBV6-3
DNA: TGTGCCAGCAGTGAATTATCCTCGACGTCGGCAGATACGCAGTATTTT; CDR3: CASSELSSTSADTQYF; J: TRBJ2-3; size: once; D: .; V: TRBV25-1
DNA: TGCGCCAGCAGCCAAGTTGGGAGCCGGTTGGACAATGAGCAGTTCTTC; CDR3: CASSQVGSRLDNEQFF; J: TRBJ2-1; size: few; D: .; V: TRBV4-1
DNA: TGCGCCAGCAGCCAGGCATTTTACCAAGAGACCCAGTACTTC; CDR3: CASSQAFYQETQYF; J: TRBJ2-5; size: once; D: .; V: TRBV4-1
DNA: TGTGCCATCAGCTGGGACAGGGGGCGTCCCGAGCAGTACTTC; CDR3: CAISWDRGRPEQYF; J: TRBJ2-7; size: few; D: TRBD1; V: TRBV10-3
DNA: TGTGCCAGCCGTGGGATGGTAGCGGGAGGGCCCGGTGAGCAGTTCTTC; CDR3: CASRGMVAGGPGEQFF; J: TRBJ2-1; size: .; D: TRBD2; V: TRBV7-9
DNA: TGTGCCAGCAGCCAACAATTACTGACTAGCACAGATACGCAGTATTTT; CDR3: CASSQQLLTSTDTQYF; J: TRBJ2-3; size: .; D: .; V: TRBV4-2
DNA: TGTGCCAGCAGTGAGAAGGCGATCTATGGCTACACCTTC; CDR3: CASSEKAIYGYTF; J: TRBJ1-2; size: once; D: .; V: TRBV6-5
DNA: TGTGCCACCAGCAGAGATCAAATTACTATAGCCAAAAACATTCAGTACTTC; CDR3: CATSRDQITIAKNIQYF; J: TRBJ2-4; size: once; D: .; V: TRBV15
DNA: TGTGCCAGCAATTCGCTAAACGGGGGTGGAGAGCAGTACTTC; CDR3: CASNSLNGGGEQYF; J: TRBJ2-4; size: .; D: .; V: TRBV3-1
DNA: TGTGCCAGCAGCAAGGGGAGGGGAAGGAATCAGCCCCAGCATTTT; CDR3: CASSKGRGRNQPQHF; J: TRBJ1-5; size: .; D: .; V: TRBV7-8